This T cell receptor beta chain was identified in a study of cytomegalovirus exposure and HLA in healthy donors. The study, taken as a whole, reports: In vitro testing confirmed a few CMV-associated chains as specific for CMV antigens. In a later analysis, productive TCRs from donors in an Asian-associated ancestry cluster reportedly carried fewer N-insertions than the cohort mean. A previous analysis found most TCR beta V segments productive roughly 90% or roughly 30% of the time.

As concerns this clone: Its target is not known.

PCR involved 60 Vbeta and 13 Jbeta primers. Libraries were prepared by immunoSEQ multiplex PCR; TCRdb keeps only in-frame clonotypes and omits some of them. The sample contains 100,000 to 150,000 clones, roughly 80% of which appear only once. CDR3 length: 14 amino acids. CDR1 MRHNA and CDR2 SNTAGT come from the germline V gene. After removal of 3 bases from V and 4 bases from J, the junction contained 4 bases not matched to a gene. The sample consisted of PBMCs. The rearrangement joins TRBV6-4 to TRBJ2-3; 7 bases agree with TRBD1. The clonotype was recovered from a female donor in good health and CMV-seronegative. The CDR3 DNA reads TGTGCCAGCAGTGAACAGGGGCAGGCAGATACGCAGTATTTT. This translates into CASSEQGQADTQYF.